A single sample is the source of the 27 T cell receptor beta chains below, sequenced in a study of shared clonotypes between healthy human individuals (TCRdb year 2020). The method was the immunoSEQ multiplex PCR assay. The table was pulled from immuneACCESS by TCRdb, which kept in-frame rearrangements only. Such tables lose some clones; where checked, under half of the loss comes from unresolved V genes, and the rest has no known cause. For this sample the table gives about 2.4 million clones, of which approximately 94% were detected only once. The ten largest clones represent approximately 0.37% of the sample. The material sequenced was naive CD4+ T cells from PBMCs. The cell subset or site label, as the study defines it: CD45RA+ positively selected. Every receptor here comes from a man younger than 35 in good health. Some clones in this sample may be carry-over from other donors' samples.

This clone occurred once. The chain couples TRBV15 to TRBJ1-6; weak D call: TRBD1 (6 bases). There are 15 residues in the CDR3. V was trimmed by 1 base and J by 7 bases, leaving 11 bases between them. CDR1 is LNHNV and CDR2 is YYDKDF in the germline V gene (reference sequence). In DNA, the CDR3 is TGTGCCACCAGCAGAGGACGGGGGGCCAATTCACCCCTCCACTTT. Amino acids: CATSRGRGANSPLHF. Full variable domain (missing parts from reference TRBV15 and TRBJ1-6): DAMVIQNPRYQVTQFGKPVTLSCSQTLNHNVMYWYQQKSSQAPKLLFHYYDKDFNNEADTPDNFQSRRPNTSFCFLDIRSPGLGDTAMYLCATSRGRGANSPLHFGNGTRLTVT.

The chain recombines TRBV28 with TRBJ1-1, with D hard to call. The CDR3 is made up of 14 amino acids. Germline V gives CDR1 MDHEN, CDR2 SYDVKM. V dropped 7 bases and J dropped 1 base, with 13 bases sitting between them. The CDR3 here is CASTTRLGNTEAFF. In DNA form, the CDR3 reads TGTGCCAGCACCACGAGGTTGGGGAACACTGAAGCTTTCTTT.

This clone was counted a single time. The chain combines TRBV4-1 with TRBJ2-7; D not resolved. Trimming took 4 bases from V and 1 from J, leaving 11 bases between them. Per the germline V gene, CDR1 is MGHRA and CDR2 is YSYEKL. The CDR3 totals 14 residues. The CDR3, as DNA: TGCGCCAGCAGCCGGATTTCGTCGTCCTACGAGCAGTACTTC. Protein: CASSRISSSYEQYF.

The J gene is TRBJ2-2, the V gene TRBV15; perhaps TRBD2 as D (6 bases). Germline V gene lookup returns CDR1 LNHNV and CDR2 YYDKDF (reference sequence). There are 15 residues in the CDR3. V lost 0 bases to trimming and J lost 7 bases, with 12 bases between them. CDR3 loop: CATSRDRRRDGELFF. The CDR3 bases are TGTGCCACCAGCAGAGATCGACGGAGGGACGGGGAGCTGTTTTTT.

The chain links TRBV11-2 to TRBJ2-1; perhaps D is TRBD1 or TRBD2 (6 bases each). Germline values: CDR1 SGHAT, CDR2 FQNNGV. The CDR3 is 16 amino acids. The V end was cut by 2 bases, the J end by 5 bases, with 16 bases between. CDR3 sequence (DNA): TGTGCCAGCAGCTTACAAGGGGGGCTAGGGAACAATGAGCAGTTCTTC. This codes for CASSLQGGLGNNEQFF. The variable domain in full, completed from reference TRBV11-2 and TRBJ2-1, reads EAGVAQSPRYKIIEKRQSVAFWCNPISGHATLYWYQQILGQGPKLLIQFQNNGVVDDSQLPKDRFSAERLKGVDSTLKIQPAKLEDSAVYLCASSLQGGLGNNEQFFGPGTRLTVL.

Here the CDR3 DNA reads TGTGCCAGCAGTGGGGACAGGAACACTGAAGCTTTCTTT. This gives the protein CASSGDRNTEAFF. J is TRBJ1-1 and V is TRBV6-1; the match to TRBD1 covers 7 bases. The length of the CDR3 is 13 residues. Germline V gene lookup returns CDR1 MNHNS and CDR2 SASEGT. The V and J ends lost 4 bases and 1 base, in that order; junction bases with no gene match: 0.

The rearrangement links TRBV11-3 to TRBJ2-2; 8 bases agree with TRBD1. V lost 5 bases to trimming and J lost 6 bases; unmatched junction nucleotides: 8. Germline V lookup: CDR1 SGHNT, CDR2 YENEEA. This CDR3 has 15 amino acids. As DNA, the CDR3 is TGTGCCAGCAGCCGCGACAGGGGTGTGTCCGGGGAGCTGTTTTTT. Encoded protein: CASSRDRGVSGELFF.

The chain has TRBV28 and TRBJ2-1; D uncertain. V gave up 7 bases and J gave up 4 bases, with 17 bases separating them. The CDR3 spans 15 residues. Germline V gene lookup returns CDR1 MDHEN and CDR2 SYDVKM. CDR3 loop: CASTESGEGYNEQFF. The DNA of the CDR3 is TGTGCCAGCACCGAAAGTGGGGAAGGGTACAATGAGCAGTTCTTC.

The chain recombines TRBV29-1 with TRBJ2-2; no definite D call. The CDR3 length is 13 residues. Trimming left V 3 bases short and J 2 bases short, with 7 bases between. The germline gives CDR1 SQVTM, CDR2 ANQGSEA. The CDR3 DNA follows: TGCAGCGTTGATCCCGGAAACACCGGGGAGCTGTTTTTT. Translation gives CSVDPGNTGELFF.

V gene TRBV4-2 combines with J gene TRBJ2-5; tentatively, D is TRBD2 (6 bases). The CDR3 runs to 19 residues. V was clipped by 0 bases and J by 2 bases, with 22 bases between them. CDR1 and CDR2 (germline): LGHNA, YNFKEQ. CDR3 nucleotides: TGTGCCAGCAGCCAAGAAACCTTCGGGACTTTTACCGAGCAAGAGACCCAGTACTTC. Encoded protein: CASSQETFGTFTEQETQYF.

With regard to this clone: At one boundary the junction diverges from the germline segment, which might be a read error. The same CDR3 can be traced to other DNA sequences in this sample. The chain employs TRBV5-1 and TRBJ1-5; the match to TRBD1 covers 8 bases. CDR3 length: 15 amino acids. Per germline, CDR1 SGHRS and CDR2 YFSETQ. CDR3: CASSLGQGANQPQHF. The CDR3 DNA reads as TGTGCCAGCAGCTTGGGGCAGGGGGCCAATCAGCCCCAGCATTTT.

Remarks on this clone: The sample has other DNA sequences that encode this CDR3 too. V usage is TRBV19 and J usage is TRBJ1-5; TRBD1 might be the D (5 bases). From germline, CDR1 is LNHDA and CDR2 SQIVND (reference sequence). The CDR3 extends over 13 amino acids. V was clipped by 5 bases and J by 4 bases, with 9 bases between them. The CDR3 DNA reads TGTGCCAGTAGTCACCAGGGAAATCAGCCCCAGCATTTT. It encodes CASSHQGNQPQHF.

This clone was detected once. This chain uses TRBV6-5 with TRBJ1-1; possibly TRBD1 for D (5 bases). The CDR3 is 14 residues long. CDR1 and CDR2 from the germline V gene are MNHEY and SVGAGI. V gave up 2 bases and J gave up 6 bases, with 13 bases separating them. The CDR3 loop is CASSYRRGYAEAFF. CDR3 DNA: TGTGCCAGCAGTTACAGGCGGGGGTACGCTGAAGCTTTCTTT.

CDR3 protein: CASRGTGTSGRGWAKNIQYF. For the CDR3, the DNA is TGTGCCAGTAGGGGAACCGGGACTAGCGGGAGAGGTTGGGCCAAAAACATTCAGTACTTC. The gene calls are TRBV19 and TRBJ2-4, with TRBD2 identical over 14 bases. The CDR3 is 20 amino acids. V shed 6 bases and J 1 base; nucleotides not matched to a gene: 14. Germline V lookup: CDR1 LNHDA, CDR2 SQIVND (reference sequence).

V is TRBV7-9 and J is TRBJ2-4; D is unresolved. The ends were cut back, 5 bases at V and 0 bases at J, with 20 bases in the middle. Germline V gene data show CDR1 as SEHNR and CDR2 as FQNEAQ (reference sequence). The CDR3 runs to 18 residues. CDR3 DNA sequence: TGTGCCAGCAGCCTCAGTTCGATGGCGGAAATAGCCAAAAACATTCAGTACTTC. Protein sequence: CASSLSSMAEIAKNIQYF.

The chain combines TRBV27 with TRBJ2-7; 8 nucleotides agree with TRBD2. Germline V gene data show CDR1 as MNHEY and CDR2 as SMNVEV (reference sequence). Trimming cost V 7 bases and J 2 bases; bases outside gene matches: 7. There are 14 residues in the CDR3. The chain's CDR3 is CASTTTSGAYEQYF. The CDR3 DNA reads TGTGCCAGCACCACCACTAGCGGAGCCTACGAGCAGTACTTC.

Concerning this clone itself: Distinct nucleotide sequences in the sample also encode this CDR3. J is TRBJ2-7 and V is TRBV28; D gene ambiguous. This CDR3 is built from 11 residues. Germline CDR1 and CDR2: MDHEN and SYDVKM. V lost 6 bases and J lost 3, with 6 bases in between. The CDR3 nucleotides are TGTGCCAGCAGACAAAACTACGAGCAGTACTTC. As protein: CASRQNYEQYF.

Points on this clone: Other DNA sequences within the sample encode an identical CDR3. The V and J genes are TRBV7-9 and TRBJ2-7; TRBD1 matches at 9 bases. The CDR3 consists of 13 residues. CDR1 is SEHNR and CDR2 is FQNEAQ in the germline V gene (reference sequence). V lost 6 bases to trimming and J lost 3 bases; unmatched junction nucleotides: 3. The CDR3 DNA sequence: TGTGCCAGCAGTAGGGGACAGGGCTACGAGCAGTACTTC. Encoded protein: CASSRGQGYEQYF.

This clone showed up just once. The gene calls are TRBV9 and TRBJ1-2, with 9 positions matching TRBD1. Trimming removed 1 base from V and 7 bases from J; junction bases left unmatched: 8. The germline V gene has CDR1 SGDLS and CDR2 YYNGEE. The CDR3 covers 15 residues. The CDR3 nucleotides are TGTGCCAGCAGCGTATGGGACAGGGCAGTAGGTGGCTACACCTTC. Translating it yields CASSVWDRAVGGYTF.

This rearrangement joins TRBV5-1 to TRBJ2-3; D gene ambiguous. V was pared by 5 bases and J by 6 bases, with 10 bases between. The germline gives CDR1 SGHRS, CDR2 YFSETQ. CDR3 size: 12 residues. In DNA form, the CDR3 reads TGCGCCAGCAGGGTGTTTACGGATACGCAGTATTTT. Translating gives CASRVFTDTQYF.

The gene calls are TRBV5-4 and TRBJ1-1; D is undetermined. V gave up 0 bases and J gave up 3 bases, with 15 bases separating them. This CDR3 has 16 residues. Germline V gives CDR1 SGHNT, CDR2 YYREEE (reference sequence). CDR3 DNA sequence: TGTGCCAGCAGCTTGGGATCCCCTATGCTGGACACTGAAGCTTTCTTT. Translating gives CASSLGSPMLDTEAFF.

The genes are TRBV7-2 and TRBJ1-2, with TRBD1 identical over 7 bases. The trim removed 5 bases at V and 4 bases at J, leaving 7 bases unmatched. The germline V gene has CDR1 SGHTA and CDR2 FQGNSA. The CDR3 is made up of 14 amino acids. The CDR3 DNA sequence: TGTGCCAGCAGCCCGTCTGGGACAGCCTATGGCTACACCTTC. Protein sequence: CASSPSGTAYGYTF.

The J gene is TRBJ2-7, the V gene TRBV5-1, with D possibly called TRBD1 or TRBD2 (5 bases each). Germline CDR1 SGHRS, CDR2 YFSETQ. Trimming cost V 4 bases and J 3 bases, with 14 bases left between them. The CDR3 has 14 amino acids. This chain's CDR3 is CASSRDPRDYEQYF. DNA for the CDR3: TGCGCCAGCAGCCGGGACCCCCGGGACTACGAGCAGTACTTC.

V and J are TRBV27 and TRBJ2-6; no clear D gene. The CDR3 spans 16 residues. The V end lost 5 bases, the J end lost 3 bases, and 14 bases lay between the germline ends. CDR1 MNHEY and CDR2 SMNVEV come from the germline V gene (reference sequence). CDR3 nucleotides: TGTGCCAGCAGTCGATTTGGAAGAGATGGGGCCAACGTCCTGACTTTC. Translated, it gives CASSRFGRDGANVLTF.

CDR3 sequence: CASSPDRYYGYTF. The CDR3 DNA reads as TGTGCCAGCAGCCCGGACAGGTACTATGGCTACACCTTC. V is TRBV7-2 and J is TRBJ1-2; 7 bases map to TRBD1. The junction had 3 bases not matched to a gene; V was cut back by 5 bases and J by 3 bases. CDR1 is SGHTA, CDR2 FQGNSA, per germline. This CDR3 is built from 13 residues.

This clone has a single count. The chain employs TRBV9 and TRBJ2-3, with 10 bases matching TRBD2. V gave up 4 bases and J gave up 0 bases; unmatched junction bases: 14. This CDR3 has 19 amino acids. Germline V gives CDR1 SGDLS, CDR2 YYNGEE. The chain's CDR3 is CASSNTIPSGRASTDTQYF. The CDR3 nucleotides are TGTGCCAGCAGCAACACTATTCCCAGCGGGAGGGCTAGCACAGATACGCAGTATTTT.

The chain links TRBV21-1 to TRBJ2-5; the table calls TRBD1, which could not be checked here. TRBV21-1 is deemed a pseudogene. The CDR3 spans 16 residues. CDR3 DNA: TGTGCCAGCAGCAAAGCTCTTTGTTGGGGGCGAGAGACCCAGTACTTC. Translating gives CASSKALCWGRETQYF.